This record looks at one TCR beta chain sequence and its context. The clone's antigen remains unknown. The sample holds no much larger clone one base away, and base qualities are not on file. Library method: 5' RACE. TCRdb lists the instrument as Illumina HiSeq 2500. A second 7 to 11 cycle PCR used a sample-barcoded 5' primer and a J-beta primer mix. A unique molecular identifier was introduced onto each TCR beta cDNA molecule by a template-switch 5' adaptor carrying 12 random nucleotides. Each sample yielded at least 3 million CDR3-containing paired-end reads. First-strand cDNA was synthesized from all RNA with the Mint cDNA synthesis kit, primed by a TRBC-specific oligonucleotide. All cDNA was treated with uracil-DNA glycosylase and then went through a first 18-cycle PCR with the universal primers M1SS and BC2_uni_R. The authors processed their data as follows. Each sample was normalized by randomly selecting 1 million high-quality reads, each carrying a distinct molecular identifier. Instead of being binned into consensus sequences, reads that shared molecular identifiers were thrown out. CDR3 identification, clonotype clustering and error correction used MiTCR with a Q25 quality threshold and the strictest error-elimination algorithm. A nonparametric unseen species model with Euler transformation was used to estimate a lower bound on total TCR beta diversity. In-frame beta chains were kept once TCRdb had trimmed the public reads at Q25 with fastp and called clones with MiXCR. All rows with the same CDR3 protein become a single entry with the most common DNA and genes. TCRdb's processing, not the study's, gives the V and J calls here. Present in this sample are approximately 940,000 distinct CDR3 sequences, around 46% of which were seen just once. The ten largest clonotypes hold roughly an eighth of the sample.

This entry is derived from a study of blood T cells in healthy people across ages (dated by TCRdb to about 2015). Turning to the overall study: In model experiments, roughly one uniquely barcoded TCR beta cDNA molecule per two T cells was captured by template switching. The study measured age-related changes in TCR beta repertoire diversity using deep sequencing normalized with unique cDNA molecular identifiers. Donors were grouped into four age groups: young (average roughly 15 years), middle-aged (less than 40), aged (approximately 67) and long-lived (approximately 82). To avoid experimental bias, donors of different ages were distributed randomly across sequencing lanes. Using the same blood draw, the study looked at two additional independent replicas of 1 million unique cDNA reads for two donors, one aged 18 to 29 and the other aged 80 or older. Points the paper makes about the study in general: Conclusive comparison of naive and antigen-experienced compartments was prevented by the profiling of bulk unsorted PBMCs. The percentage of naive T cells measured by flow cytometry correlated strongly with observed TCR beta diversity. The CMV infection status of donors was not known, potentially confounding age-related changes in expanded clonotypes. Compared with the aged group, the long-lived group had more naive CD4+ T cells, fewer expanded clones and increased TCR diversity, a pattern suggesting age selection. Observed TCR beta diversity per million T cells fell roughly linearly with age, and a significant reduction was already apparent by age roughly 40. Estimates of total diversity based on one million sequenced T cells were considered lower bounds and underestimates.

The donors were some 39 Caucasian individuals from Russia, aged roughly 6 to 100 years, who were systemically healthy. Each donor gave around 9.8 milliliters of peripheral blood, collected into EDTA-treated Vacutainer tubes. Ficoll-Paque density-gradient centrifugation was used to isolate PBMCs, with at least 6 million per sample. Total RNA was extracted from PBMCs with Trizol reagent, with at least 5.5 micrograms obtained per sample. For every donor, an aliquot of PBMCs went through flow cytometry to measure the percentages of naive CD45RAhigh/CD27high T cells. The CDR3 covers 12 residues, taking in both the cysteine and the phenylalanine. Only CDR3 DNA remains: 36 bases, in frame from the first base. CDR1 is given as MDHEN and CDR2 as SYDVKM, both from the germline V gene. The V end loses 5 bases and the J end loses 7 bases, and a stretch of 11 bases separates them.

This receptor chain uses TRBV28 and TRBJ1-2, with the D gene not confidently named. The source of this sequence is a man aged 30 to 45 in good health. The specimen sequenced was blood. The CDR3 in this case is CASSNALGGYTF. In nucleotide form, the sequence is TGTGCCAGCAGTAATGCACTAGGTGGCTACACCTTC.